This T cell receptor (beta chain) was identified during a study of T cells in lung cancer brain metastases. On the study more broadly: Most of the 20 patients had a tobacco use history.

From germline, CDR1 is SGHVS and CDR2 FQNEAQ. There are 16 residues in the CDR3. Trimming shortened V by 0 bases and J by 0 bases, and 11 bases separated the two germline ends. Sequenced by immunoSEQ multiplex PCR; TCRdb stores in-frame clones only, minus some. The sample consists of 1,000 to 1,500 clones, 86% of them appearing once. Sequenced input: tumor tissue from a brain metastasis. The rearrangement uses TRBV7-8 and TRBJ1-2; no firm D call. The receptor's source is a woman aged 55-70 years with non-small cell lung cancer that had spread to the brain. CDR3 loop: CASSLAGHSPNYGYTF. For the CDR3, the DNA is TGTGCCAGCAGCTTAGCGGGCCATTCTCCTAACTATGGCTACACCTTC.